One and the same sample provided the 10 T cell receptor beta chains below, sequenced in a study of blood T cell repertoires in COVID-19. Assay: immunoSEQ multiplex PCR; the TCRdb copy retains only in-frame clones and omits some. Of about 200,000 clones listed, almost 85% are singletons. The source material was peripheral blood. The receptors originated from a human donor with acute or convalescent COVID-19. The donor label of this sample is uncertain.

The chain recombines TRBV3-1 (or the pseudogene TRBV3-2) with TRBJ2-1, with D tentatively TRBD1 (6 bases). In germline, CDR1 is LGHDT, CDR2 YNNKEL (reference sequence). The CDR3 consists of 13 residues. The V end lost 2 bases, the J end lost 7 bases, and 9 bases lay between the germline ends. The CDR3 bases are TGTGCCAGCAGCCAAACAGGGTTGAATGAGCAGTTCTTC. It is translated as CASSQTGLNEQFF.

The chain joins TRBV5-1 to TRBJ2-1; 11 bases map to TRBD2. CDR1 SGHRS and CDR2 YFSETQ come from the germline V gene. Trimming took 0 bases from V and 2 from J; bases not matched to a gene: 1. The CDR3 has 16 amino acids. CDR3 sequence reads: CASSLVSGRAYNEQFF. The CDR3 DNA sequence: TGCGCCAGCAGCTTGGTTAGCGGGAGGGCCTACAATGAGCAGTTCTTC.

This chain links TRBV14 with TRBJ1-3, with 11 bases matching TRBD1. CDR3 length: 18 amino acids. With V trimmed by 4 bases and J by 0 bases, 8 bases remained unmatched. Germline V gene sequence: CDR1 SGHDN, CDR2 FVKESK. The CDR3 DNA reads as TGTGCCAGCAGCCTCCGGACAGGGGGCTCTAGCTCTGGAAACACCATATATTTT. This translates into CASSLRTGGSSSGNTIYF. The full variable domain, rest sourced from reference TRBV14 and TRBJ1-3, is EAGVTQFPSHSVIEKGQTVTLRCDPISGHDNLYWYRRVMGKEIKFLLHFVKESKQDESGMPNNRFLAERTGGTYSTLKVQPAELEDSGVYFCASSLRTGGSSSGNTIYFGEGSWLTVV.

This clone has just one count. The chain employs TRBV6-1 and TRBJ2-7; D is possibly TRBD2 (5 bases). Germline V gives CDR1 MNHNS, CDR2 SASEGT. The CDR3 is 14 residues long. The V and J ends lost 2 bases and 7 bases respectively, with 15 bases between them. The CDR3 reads CASSEPGKREEQYF. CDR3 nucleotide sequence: TGTGCCAGCAGTGAACCCGGGAAGAGGGAAGAGCAGTACTTC.

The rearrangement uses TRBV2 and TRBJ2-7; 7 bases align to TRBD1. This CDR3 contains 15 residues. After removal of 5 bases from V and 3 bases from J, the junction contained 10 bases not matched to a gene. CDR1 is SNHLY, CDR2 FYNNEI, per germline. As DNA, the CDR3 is TGTGCCAGCAGTATAAACCCACAGGGGAACTACGAGCAGTACTTC. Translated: CASSINPQGNYEQYF. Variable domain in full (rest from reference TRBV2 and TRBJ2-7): EPEVTQTPSHQVTQMGQEVILRCVPISNHLYFYWYRQILGQKVEFLVSFYNNEISEKSEIFDDQFSVERPDGSNFTLKIRSTKLEDSAMYFCASSINPQGNYEQYFGPGTRLTVT.

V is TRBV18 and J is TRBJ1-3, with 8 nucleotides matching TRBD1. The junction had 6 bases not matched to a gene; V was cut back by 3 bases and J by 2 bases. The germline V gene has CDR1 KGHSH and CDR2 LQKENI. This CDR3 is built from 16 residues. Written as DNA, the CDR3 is TGTGCCAGCTCACCCCCGGACAGGGCACCTGGAAACACCATATATTTT. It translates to CASSPPDRAPGNTIYF. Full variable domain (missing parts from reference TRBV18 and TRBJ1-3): NAGVMQNPRHLVRRRGQEARLRCSPMKGHSHVYWYRQLPEEGLKFMVYLQKENIIDESGMPKERFSAEFPKEGPSILRIQQVVRGDSAAYFCASSPPDRAPGNTIYFGEGSWLTVV.

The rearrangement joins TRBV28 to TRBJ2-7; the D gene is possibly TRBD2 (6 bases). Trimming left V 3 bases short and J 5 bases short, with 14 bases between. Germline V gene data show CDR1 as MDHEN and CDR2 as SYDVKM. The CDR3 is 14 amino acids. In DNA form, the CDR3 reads TGTGCCAGCAGTTTGGGAGGTTCGAAGGACGAGCAGTACTTC. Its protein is CASSLGGSKDEQYF.

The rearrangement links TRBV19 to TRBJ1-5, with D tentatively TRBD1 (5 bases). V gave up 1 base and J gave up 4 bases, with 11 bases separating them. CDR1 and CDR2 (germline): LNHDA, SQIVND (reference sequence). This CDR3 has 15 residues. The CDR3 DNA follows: TGTGCCAGTAGTATAGGGGGCCAGTTTAATCAGCCCCAGCATTTT. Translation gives CASSIGGQFNQPQHF.

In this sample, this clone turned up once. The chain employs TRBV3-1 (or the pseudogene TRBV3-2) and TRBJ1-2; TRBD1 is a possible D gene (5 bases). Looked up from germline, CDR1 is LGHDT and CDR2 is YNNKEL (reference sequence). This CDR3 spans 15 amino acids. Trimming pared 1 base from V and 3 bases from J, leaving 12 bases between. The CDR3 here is CASSQGEGVYYGYTF. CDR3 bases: TGTGCCAGCAGCCAAGGGGAAGGGGTCTACTATGGCTACACCTTC.

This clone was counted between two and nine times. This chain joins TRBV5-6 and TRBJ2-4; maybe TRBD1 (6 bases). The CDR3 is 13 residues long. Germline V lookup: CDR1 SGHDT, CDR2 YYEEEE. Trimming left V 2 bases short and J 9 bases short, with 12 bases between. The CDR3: CASSFDLGGIQYF. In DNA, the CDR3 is TGTGCCAGCAGCTTCGACCTAGGGGGCATTCAGTACTTC.